The rows below give T cell receptor beta chains drawn from one sample of a study of T cells in Graves' hyperthyroidism and ophthalmopathy. TCRdb fed the multiplex PCR reads into MiXCR, producing one record per CDR3 protein. The table records about 340,000 distinct CDR3 sequences, approximately 18% of them present only once. Sequenced: blood. The receptors were sampled from a woman aged 45 to 65 with Graves' hyperthyroidism. The conserved cysteine and the conserved F or W are not part of the CDR3 here. D genes are given only for firm matches.

d_gene: NA; v_gene: TRBV29-1; CDR3aa: SVEVNYEQY
d_gene: NA; v_gene: TRBV6-5; CDR3aa: ASSYGNPRTGELF
d_gene: TRBD2; v_gene: TRBV12-3/TRBV12-4; CDR3aa: ASSFNTRTRKPDNEQF
d_gene: TRBD2; v_gene: TRBV10-3; CDR3aa: AISERLSGGAETNEQF
d_gene: NA; v_gene: TRBV28; CDR3aa: ASTEGAPLH
d_gene: NA; v_gene: TRBV13; CDR3aa: ASSLGRASDTQY
d_gene: NA; v_gene: TRBV19; CDR3aa: ASIDRYNEQF
d_gene: NA; v_gene: TRBV9; CDR3aa: ASSGEGKEEKLF
d_gene: NA; v_gene: TRBV12-3/TRBV12-4; CDR3aa: ASSFGGSQPQH
d_gene: NA; v_gene: TRBV30; CDR3aa: AWSAGGGSTDTQY
d_gene: NA; v_gene: TRBV14; CDR3aa: ASSHKGGNTEAF
d_gene: TRBD1; v_gene: TRBV4-1; CDR3aa: ASSQGGQGFLEKLF
d_gene: TRBD2; v_gene: TRBV6-1; CDR3aa: ASRDLAGGSYEQY
d_gene: TRBD2; v_gene: TRBV2; CDR3aa: ASSRTSGSSHEQF
d_gene: NA; v_gene: TRBV3-1; CDR3aa: ASSQGYGGQYQPRH
d_gene: NA; v_gene: TRBV3-1; CDR3aa: ASSSWAGNQETQY
d_gene: NA; v_gene: TRBV4-1; CDR3aa: ASSQGGVEQY
d_gene: TRBD1; v_gene: TRBV9; CDR3aa: ASSRDRAKNGYT
d_gene: NA; v_gene: TRBV28; CDR3aa: ASSSPVEPNYGYT
d_gene: TRBD1; v_gene: TRBV27; CDR3aa: ASRLHRDSYGYT
d_gene: TRBD1; v_gene: TRBV24-1; CDR3aa: ATSQQGDQPQH
d_gene: TRBD1; v_gene: TRBV6-1; CDR3aa: ASSGTGLYGYT
d_gene: NA; v_gene: TRBV7-2; CDR3aa: ASNPNSITGELF
d_gene: NA; v_gene: TRBV12-3/TRBV12-4; CDR3aa: ASSPGRVKNGRETQY
d_gene: TRBD2; v_gene: TRBV3-1; CDR3aa: ASSQQSGVDYNEQF
d_gene: TRBD1; v_gene: TRBV6-1; CDR3aa: ASSGQTGLNTEAF
d_gene: NA; v_gene: TRBV5-1; CDR3aa: ASSLALQGAYQETQY
d_gene: TRBD2; v_gene: TRBV27; CDR3aa: ASSTRLAGVETQY
d_gene: NA; v_gene: TRBV20-1; CDR3aa: SVISNSVETQY
d_gene: NA; v_gene: TRBV3-1; CDR3aa: ASSQGYSYEQY
d_gene: NA; v_gene: TRBV3-1; CDR3aa: ASSQNDANTIY
d_gene: TRBD1; v_gene: TRBV30; CDR3aa: AWSAQGGNYGYT
d_gene: NA; v_gene: TRBV5-1; CDR3aa: ASSLDGAGQNIQY
d_gene: TRBD2; v_gene: TRBV29-1; CDR3aa: SARGAGGPLEQY
d_gene: TRBD1; v_gene: TRBV20-1; CDR3aa: SAKGASNQPQH
d_gene: NA; v_gene: TRBV7-9; CDR3aa: ASSSTGFDEQF
d_gene: TRBD2; v_gene: TRBV9; CDR3aa: ASNPFGTSNPYEQY
d_gene: TRBD2; v_gene: TRBV20-1; CDR3aa: SAETSGGLNEQF
d_gene: NA; v_gene: TRBV9; CDR3aa: ASSVDWTSTDTQY
d_gene: TRBD1; v_gene: TRBV5-1; CDR3aa: ASSSGTGHQY
d_gene: TRBD2; v_gene: TRBV7-9; CDR3aa: ASSSSSGGAAYNEQF